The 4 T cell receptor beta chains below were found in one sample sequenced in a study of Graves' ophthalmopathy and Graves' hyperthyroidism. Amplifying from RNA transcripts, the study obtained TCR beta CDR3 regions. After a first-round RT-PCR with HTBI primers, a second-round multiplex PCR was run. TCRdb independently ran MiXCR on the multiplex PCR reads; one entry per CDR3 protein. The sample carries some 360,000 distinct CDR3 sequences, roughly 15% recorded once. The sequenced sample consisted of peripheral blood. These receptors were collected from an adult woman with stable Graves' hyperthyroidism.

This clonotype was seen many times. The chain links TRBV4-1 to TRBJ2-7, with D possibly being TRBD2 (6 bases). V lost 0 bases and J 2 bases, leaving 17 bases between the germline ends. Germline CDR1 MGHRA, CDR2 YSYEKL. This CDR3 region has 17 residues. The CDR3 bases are TGCGCCAGCAGCCAAGAGGGAGGAGGGACGAGGGCCTACGAGCAGTACTTC. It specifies CASSQEGGGTRAYEQYF.

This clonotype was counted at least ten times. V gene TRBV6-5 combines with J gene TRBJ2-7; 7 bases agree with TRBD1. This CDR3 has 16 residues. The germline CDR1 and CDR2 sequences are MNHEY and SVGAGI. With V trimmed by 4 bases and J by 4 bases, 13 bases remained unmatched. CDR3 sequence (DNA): TGTGCCAGCAGTTGGTCGACAGGGAGTGTTCTGTACGAGCAGTACTTC. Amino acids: CASSWSTGSVLYEQYF.

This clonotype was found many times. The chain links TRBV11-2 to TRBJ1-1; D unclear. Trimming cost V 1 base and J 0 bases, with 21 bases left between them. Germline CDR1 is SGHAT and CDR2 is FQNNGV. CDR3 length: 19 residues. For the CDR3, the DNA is TGTGCCAGCAGCTTAGGGACCCCCCGCGTCCCCTTGTTGAACACTGAAGCTTTCTTT. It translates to CASSLGTPRVPLLNTEAFF.

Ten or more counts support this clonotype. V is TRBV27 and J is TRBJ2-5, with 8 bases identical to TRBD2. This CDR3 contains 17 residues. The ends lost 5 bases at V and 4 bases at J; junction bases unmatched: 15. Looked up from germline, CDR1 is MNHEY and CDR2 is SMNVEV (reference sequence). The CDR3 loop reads CASSPLYTSGISETQYF. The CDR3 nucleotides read TGTGCCAGCAGTCCTTTGTATACTAGCGGAATTTCAGAGACCCAGTACTTC.